This TCR beta chain was observed in a study of T cell clusters in autoimmune cytopenias. Approximately 40,000 genome equivalents of blood DNA were amplified for TRB. Germline CDR1 and CDR2: KGHSH and LQKENI. CDR3 length equals 14 residues. By frequency, this clonotype registers medium-sized. One tube held mixed TRB-A and TRB-B primer pools for touch-down PCR. TCRdb reprocessed the multiplex PCR reads and stores each CDR3 protein as one record, lacking DNA. The data include approximately 7,600 distinct CDR3 sequences; the top ten clones carry around 3.3%. Sequencing used peripheral blood. This receptor was obtained from a human donor with an autoimmune cytopenia or autoimmune hepatitis (not recorded which). The rearrangement links TRBV18 to TRBJ1-2. CDR3 amino acids: CASSWVDTADGYTF.